This TCR beta chain appears in the sequencing data of a study of T cells expressing NK-cell markers (TCRdb year 2020). In the study overall: In sorted CD3+CD56+NKG2C+, CD3+CD56+NKG2C- and CD3+CD56-NKG2C+ T-cell subsets from several donors, TCR beta-chain repertoires were profiled. Among the eight sequenced donors, only one was HCMV-seronegative, while the other seven were HCMV-seropositive. Randomly selected healthy volunteers, three men and five women, were used as the eight sequenced donors. The libraries were sequenced on Illumina HiSeq 2000/2500, MiSeq or NextSeq, producing 2 x 150 bp reads. Beyond this particular receptor, the publication reports: In several donors, the dominant CD3+CD56+NKG2C+ clonotypes were found to rank among the top 10 CD8+ clonotypes and to make up 1.0-7.0% of CD8+ T cells. Those dominant clonotypes were again the most abundant among CD3+CD56-NKG2C+ cells in several donors, at about 28.3-65%. It remained unclear whether the expanded NKG2C-expressing T cell clones were specific for HCMV antigens.

A commercial ELISA kit detecting HCMV-specific IgG in serum was used to determine HCMV serostatus. Ficoll density gradient centrifugation was used to isolate peripheral blood mononuclear cells from blood. Notes on this clonotype: The antigen this receptor binds is unknown.

These reads were obtained on an Illumina HiSeq 2000. The TCR beta cDNA libraries were made using 5'RACE template switching, a step that added both a universal primer site and unique molecular identifiers. Synthesis of cDNA was primed from the TCR beta constant segment and was followed by two consecutive PCR amplification steps. As for the authors' bioinformatics: MIGEC handled demultiplexing of the reads and grouping by UMI, while MiTCR was used to assemble and quantify clonotypes. To remove erroneous sequences, TCR cDNA sequences were retained only when supported by two or more reads. Downstream repertoire analysis used the tcR package, and clonotypes were matched across fractions by CDR3 nucleotide sequence plus V segment. VDJmatch was used to annotate antigen specificity against VDJdb, with one amino acid substitution in CDR3 permitted. TCRdb reprocessed the raw reads; every CDR3 protein sequence is a single record, and DNA is not supplied. The V and J calls come from TCRdb's annotation, not from the publication. The table kept for this sample lists over 150,000 distinct CDR3 sequences. Just over 20% of the sample is in the top ten clones.

From cysteine to phenylalanine, the CDR3 is 14 amino acids long. No DNA sequence is on record. The V and J genes are TRBV12-3 or TRBV12-4 and TRBJ1-1. Sequencing was carried out using blood T cells: a sorted CD56 or NKG2C T cell subset, CD4+ or CD8+ T cells, or bulk PBMC T cells (not recorded which). This TCR was recovered from a man aged 18 to 69 in good health. The encoded CDR3 is CASSWGPLNTEAFF.